The clone carrying this T cell receptor (beta chain) was seen a handful of times. This specimen belongs to a study of blood T cell repertoires in COVID-19. In the study overall: Italy, Spain and the United States were the sources of the convalescent and acute COVID-19 samples.

TCRdb keeps only in-frame clones here, not all; method: immunoSEQ multiplex PCR. Of 150,000 to 200,000 clones detected, 80% appear once; the ten largest clones hold under 15%. V was pared by 0 bases and J by 1 base, with 1 base of the junction left unmatched. The germline V gene encodes CDR1 GTSNPN and CDR2 SVGIG (reference sequence). The CDR3 runs 16 residues. The study recruited people aged roughly 18 to 100 years across 20 to 30 US areas. This sequence joins TRBV30 and TRBJ1-5; 12 bases map to TRBD1. The sequence was collected from a man aged 60 to 69 who had been exposed to COVID-19. The sample taken for sequencing was PBMCs or T cells enriched from blood (not recorded which). This CDR3 is CAWSVGQGASNQPQHF. CDR3 sequence (DNA): TGTGCCTGGAGTGTGGGACAGGGGGCGAGCAATCAGCCCCAGCATTTT.